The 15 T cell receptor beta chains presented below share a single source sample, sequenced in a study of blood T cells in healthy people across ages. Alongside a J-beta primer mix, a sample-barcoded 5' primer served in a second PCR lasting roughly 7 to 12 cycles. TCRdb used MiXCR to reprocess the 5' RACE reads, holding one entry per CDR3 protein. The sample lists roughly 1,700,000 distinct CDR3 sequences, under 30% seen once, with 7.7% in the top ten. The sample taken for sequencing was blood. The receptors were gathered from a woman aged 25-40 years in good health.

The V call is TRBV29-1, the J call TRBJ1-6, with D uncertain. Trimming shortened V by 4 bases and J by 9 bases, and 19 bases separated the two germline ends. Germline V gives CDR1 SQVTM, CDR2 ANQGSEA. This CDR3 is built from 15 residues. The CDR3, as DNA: TGCAGCGTTGCCCCCGATTCCCACCCGGGTTCACCCCTCCACTTT. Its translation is CSVAPDSHPGSPLHF.

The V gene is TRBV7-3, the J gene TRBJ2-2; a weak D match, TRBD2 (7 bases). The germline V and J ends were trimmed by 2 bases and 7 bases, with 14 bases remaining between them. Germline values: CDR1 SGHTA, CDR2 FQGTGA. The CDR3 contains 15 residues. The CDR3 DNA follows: TGTGCCAGCAGCTTAGGCGGGGGCGCGGACGGGGAGCTGTTTTTT. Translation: CASSLGGGADGELFF.

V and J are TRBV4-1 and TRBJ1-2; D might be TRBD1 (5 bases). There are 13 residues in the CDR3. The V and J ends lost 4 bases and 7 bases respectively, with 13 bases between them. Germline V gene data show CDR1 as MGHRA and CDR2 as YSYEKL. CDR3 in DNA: TGCGCCAGCAGCCCAGCGGGGGGATCTGGCTACACCTTC. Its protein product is CASSPAGGSGYTF.

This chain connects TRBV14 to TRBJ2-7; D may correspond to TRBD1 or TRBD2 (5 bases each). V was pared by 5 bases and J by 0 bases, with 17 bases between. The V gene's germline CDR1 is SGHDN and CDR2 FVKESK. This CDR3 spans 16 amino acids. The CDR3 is CASSMGEPLPSYEQYF. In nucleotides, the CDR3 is TGTGCCAGCAGCATGGGGGAGCCCCTTCCCTCCTACGAGCAGTACTTC. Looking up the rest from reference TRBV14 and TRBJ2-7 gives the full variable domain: EAGVTQFPSHSVIEKGQTVTLRCDPISGHDNLYWYRRVMGKEIKFLLHFVKESKQDESGMPNNRFLAERTGGTYSTLKVQPAELEDSGVYFCASSMGEPLPSYEQYFGPGTRLTVT.

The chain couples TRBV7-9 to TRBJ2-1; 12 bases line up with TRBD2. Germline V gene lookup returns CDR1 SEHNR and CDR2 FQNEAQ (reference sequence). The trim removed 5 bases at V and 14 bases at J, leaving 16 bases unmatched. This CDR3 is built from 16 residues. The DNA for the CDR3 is TGTGCCAGCAGCCACGCTAGCGGGGGGGCTCTACGATTGGAGTTCTTC. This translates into CASSHASGGALRLEFF. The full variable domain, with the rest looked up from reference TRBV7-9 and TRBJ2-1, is DTGVSQNPRHKITKRGQNVTFRCDPISEHNRLYWYRQTLGQGPEFLTYFQNEAQLEKSRLLSDRFSAERPKGSFSTLEIQRTEQGDSAMYLCASSHASGGALRLEFFGPGTRLTVL.

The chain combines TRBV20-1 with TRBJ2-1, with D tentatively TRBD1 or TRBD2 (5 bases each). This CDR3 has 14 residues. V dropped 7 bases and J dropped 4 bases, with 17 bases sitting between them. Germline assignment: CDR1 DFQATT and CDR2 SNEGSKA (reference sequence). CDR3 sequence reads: CSVIRDVGYNEQFF. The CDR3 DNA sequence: TGCAGTGTTATCCGGGACGTGGGATACAATGAGCAGTTCTTC.

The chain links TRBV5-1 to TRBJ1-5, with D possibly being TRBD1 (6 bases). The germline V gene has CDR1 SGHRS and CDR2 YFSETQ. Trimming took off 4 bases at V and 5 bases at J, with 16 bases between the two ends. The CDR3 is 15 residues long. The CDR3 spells CASSRSGQPDQPQHF. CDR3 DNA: TGCGCCAGCAGCCGTTCTGGACAGCCCGATCAGCCCCAGCATTTT.

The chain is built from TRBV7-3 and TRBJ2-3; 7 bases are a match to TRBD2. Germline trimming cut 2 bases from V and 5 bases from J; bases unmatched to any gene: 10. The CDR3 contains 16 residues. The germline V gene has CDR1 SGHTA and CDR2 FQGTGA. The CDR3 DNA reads TGTGCCAGCAGCTTAGATCGGTTTAGCGGGCTAGATACGCAGTATTTT. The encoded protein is CASSLDRFSGLDTQYF. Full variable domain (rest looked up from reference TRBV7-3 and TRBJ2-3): GAGVSQTPSNKVTEKGKYVELRCDPISGHTALYWYRQSLGQGPEFLIYFQGTGAADDSGLPNDRFFAVRPEGSVSTLKIQRTERGDSAVYLCASSLDRFSGLDTQYFGPGTRLTVL.

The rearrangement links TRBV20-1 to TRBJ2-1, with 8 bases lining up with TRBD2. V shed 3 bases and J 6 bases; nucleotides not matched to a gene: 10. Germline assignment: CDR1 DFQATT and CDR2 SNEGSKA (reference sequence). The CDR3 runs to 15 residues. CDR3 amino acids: CSAREGKLAVNEQFF. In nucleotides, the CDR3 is TGCAGTGCTAGGGAGGGGAAACTAGCGGTCAATGAGCAGTTCTTC.

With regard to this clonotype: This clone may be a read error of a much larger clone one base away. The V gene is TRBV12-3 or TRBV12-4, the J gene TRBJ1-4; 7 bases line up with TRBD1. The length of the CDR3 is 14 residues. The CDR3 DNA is TGTGCCAGCAGCCTGGGACAGTTCAATGAAAAACGGTTTTTT. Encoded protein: CASSLGQFNEKRFF.

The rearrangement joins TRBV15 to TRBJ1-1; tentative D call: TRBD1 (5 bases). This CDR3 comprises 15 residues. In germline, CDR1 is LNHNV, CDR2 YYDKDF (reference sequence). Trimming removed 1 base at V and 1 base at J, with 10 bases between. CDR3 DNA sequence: TGTGCCACCAGCAGAGCTGGGACGAAGAACACTGAAGCTTTCTTT. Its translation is CATSRAGTKNTEAFF. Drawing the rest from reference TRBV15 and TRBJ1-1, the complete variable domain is DAMVIQNPRYQVTQFGKPVTLSCSQTLNHNVMYWYQQKSSQAPKLLFHYYDKDFNNEADTPDNFQSRRPNTSFCFLDIRSPGLGDTAMYLCATSRAGTKNTEAFFGQGTRLTVV.

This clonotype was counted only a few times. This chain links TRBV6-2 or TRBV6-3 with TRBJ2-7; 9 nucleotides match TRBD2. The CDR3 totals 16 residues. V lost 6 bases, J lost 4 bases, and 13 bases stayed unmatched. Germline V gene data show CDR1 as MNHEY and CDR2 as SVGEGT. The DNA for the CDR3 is TGTGCCAGCAGCCCGCTTTTGCGGGGGGGCTCTTACGAGCAGTACTTC. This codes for CASSPLLRGGSYEQYF.

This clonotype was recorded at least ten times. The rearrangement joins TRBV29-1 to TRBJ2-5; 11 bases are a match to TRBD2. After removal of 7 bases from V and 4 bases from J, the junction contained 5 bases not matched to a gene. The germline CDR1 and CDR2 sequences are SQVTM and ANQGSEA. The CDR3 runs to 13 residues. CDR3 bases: TGCAGCGGCGCTAGCGGGAGGAGAGAGACCCAGTACTTC. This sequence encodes CSGASGRRETQYF.

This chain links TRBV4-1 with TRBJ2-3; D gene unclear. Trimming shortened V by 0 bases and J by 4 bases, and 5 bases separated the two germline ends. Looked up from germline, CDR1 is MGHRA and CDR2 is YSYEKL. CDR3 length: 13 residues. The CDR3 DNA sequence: TGCGCCAGCAGCCAAGATGGGTCAGATACGCAGTATTTT. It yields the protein CASSQDGSDTQYF.

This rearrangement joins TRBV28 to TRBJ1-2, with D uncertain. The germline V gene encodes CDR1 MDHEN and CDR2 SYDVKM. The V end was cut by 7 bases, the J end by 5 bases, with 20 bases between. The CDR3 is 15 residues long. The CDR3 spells CASTPGPTGGYGYTF. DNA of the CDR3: TGTGCCAGCACCCCCGGCCCTACGGGTGGTTATGGCTACACCTTC.